A single sample gave rise to the 20 T cell receptor beta chains below, sequenced in a study of siplizumab effects on memory and regulatory T cells. Assay used: immunoSEQ multiplex PCR; TCRdb lists only in-frame clones, some missing. Here the sample spans 120,000 or so clones, about nine tenths being singletons. The sequenced sample was CD4+ T cells sorted from blood. Source of these receptors: a human donor in good health.

This chain connects TRBV6-1 to TRBJ1-5; D perhaps matches TRBD1 (5 bases). This CDR3 comprises 12 residues. V was pared by 6 bases and J by 5 bases, with 8 bases between. Per the germline V gene, CDR1 is MNHNS and CDR2 is SASEGT. The CDR3 loop reads CASSREDQPQHF. CDR3 DNA sequence: TGTGCCAGCAGCAGGGAAGATCAGCCCCAGCATTTT.

This clone appeared a few times. The chain links TRBV10-3 to TRBJ1-2; TRBD1 matches 7 bases. Germline-derived CDR1 and CDR2 are ENHRY and SYGVKD. V lost 0 bases, J lost 6 bases, and 1 base stayed unmatched. This CDR3 spans 13 amino acids. This chain's CDR3 is CAISESGTDGYTF. CDR3 bases: TGTGCCATCAGTGAGTCAGGGACAGATGGCTACACCTTC.

This chain uses TRBV18 with TRBJ1-1, with TRBD1 matching 8 bases. This CDR3 has 14 amino acids. Looked up from germline, CDR1 is KGHSH and CDR2 is LQKENI. The ends lost 6 bases at V and 1 base at J; junction bases unmatched: 4. CDR3 nucleotides: TGTGCCAGCTCCCTCGACAGGGGGAACACTGAAGCTTTCTTT. Its translation is CASSLDRGNTEAFF.

This clone was found a few times. V gene TRBV6-1 combines with J gene TRBJ1-3, with a possible D match to TRBD1 (5 bases). V was pared by 3 bases and J by 0 bases, with 9 bases between. Looked up from germline, CDR1 is MNHNS and CDR2 is SASEGT. The CDR3 has 15 residues. The CDR3 here is CASSETGGSGNTIYF. As DNA, the CDR3 is TGTGCCAGCAGTGAGACCGGGGGCTCTGGAAACACCATATATTTT.

The chain couples TRBV6-1 to TRBJ2-3; unclear D gene. CDR3 length: 15 amino acids. Trimming took 1 base from V and 3 from J, leaving 11 bases between them. CDR1 is MNHNS and CDR2 is SASEGT in the germline V gene. The CDR3 spells CASSEDRVGTDTQYF. CDR3 nucleotide sequence: TGTGCCAGCAGTGAAGATCGGGTTGGGACAGATACGCAGTATTTT.

The rearrangement uses TRBV2 and TRBJ2-3; TRBD2 matches 10 bases. V shed 7 bases, J shed 5 bases, and the junction held 12 bases outside the gene matches. Germline V lookup: CDR1 SNHLY, CDR2 FYNNEI. The CDR3 loop spans 16 amino acids. CDR3 residues: CASTLGGLAFGDTQYF. CDR3 bases: TGTGCCAGCACCCTGGGGGGACTAGCGTTCGGAGATACGCAGTATTTT.

The chain recombines TRBV11-2 with TRBJ2-3, with 8 positions matching TRBD2. Germline lookup yields CDR1 SGHAT and CDR2 FQNNGV. This CDR3 has 16 residues. J lost 0 bases, V lost 2 bases, and 4 bases had no gene match. This CDR3 is CASSLYLAGSTDTQYF. The CDR3 bases are TGTGCCAGCAGCTTATACCTAGCGGGTAGCACAGATACGCAGTATTTT.

This clone was detected only a few times. This chain uses TRBV18 with TRBJ1-1; no clear D. Trimming took off 6 bases at V and 1 base at J, with 15 bases between the two ends. This CDR3 is 15 amino acids long. Germline V lookup: CDR1 KGHSH, CDR2 LQKENI. CDR3 sequence: CASSRTSQENTEAFF. The DNA of the CDR3 is TGTGCCAGCTCGCGTACATCCCAGGAGAACACTGAAGCTTTCTTT.

This chain connects TRBV25-1 to TRBJ1-2, with D tentatively TRBD1 (5 bases). The CDR3 extends over 14 amino acids. V dropped 5 bases and J dropped 0 bases, with 10 bases sitting between them. Germline V gene data show CDR1 as MGHDK and CDR2 as SYGVNS. The CDR3 sequence: CASSTRQPNYGYTF. The CDR3 coding sequence is TGTGCCAGCAGTACGAGACAGCCTAACTATGGCTACACCTTC.

V and J are TRBV19 and TRBJ1-5; possibly TRBD1 for D (5 bases). The CDR3 is 15 amino acids. Germline V gene lookup returns CDR1 LNHDA and CDR2 SQIVND (reference sequence). Deletions cut 3 bases from V and 5 bases from J, with 14 bases between. The CDR3, as DNA: TGTGCCAGTAGTATCTACAGGCCCAGGCATCAGCCCCAGCATTTT. This translates into CASSIYRPRHQPQHF. Filled out from reference TRBV19 and TRBJ1-5, the complete variable domain reads DGGITQSPKYLFRKEGQNVTLSCEQNLNHDAMYWYRQDPGQGLRLIYYSQIVNDFQKGDIAEGYSVSREKKESFPLTVTSAQKNPTAFYLCASSIYRPRHQPQHFGDGTRLSIL.

The chain couples TRBV6-1 to TRBJ2-7; possibly TRBD1 for D (6 bases). The CDR3 contains 13 residues. The germline gives CDR1 MNHNS, CDR2 SASEGT. Trimming removed 11 bases from V and 2 bases from J, with 16 bases in between. The CDR3 loop is CALVDGTTYEQYF. DNA for the CDR3: TGTGCCCTAGTAGACGGGACAACCTACGAGCAGTACTTC.

The rearrangement uses TRBV19 and TRBJ2-7, with a tentative D call TRBD1 (5 bases). Germline V gives CDR1 LNHDA, CDR2 SQIVND (reference sequence). The ends were cut back, 10 bases at V and 4 bases at J, with 20 bases in the middle. The CDR3 covers 14 residues. CDR3 DNA: TGTGCCACCGCCAGGGAATCTTTTCTGTACGAGCAGTACTTC. Translation gives CATARESFLYEQYF.

The chain couples TRBV5-6 to TRBJ2-5, with D maybe TRBD2 (7 bases). Between the trimmed V and J ends, which lost 3 bases and 4 bases, there was a span of 16 bases. This CDR3 is built from 15 residues. CDR1 and CDR2 from the germline V gene are SGHDT and YYEEEE. As DNA, the CDR3 is TGTGCCAGCAGCTCCTGGGGGGGGGCCATAGAGACCCAGTACTTC. It specifies CASSSWGGAIETQYF.

This sequence joins TRBV6-1 and TRBJ1-1; no clear D gene. Germline V lookup: CDR1 MNHNS, CDR2 SASEGT. The germline V and J ends were trimmed by 6 bases and 4 bases, with 9 bases remaining between them. The CDR3 consists of 12 residues. The CDR3 loop is CASSVQSTEAFF. The CDR3 bases are TGTGCCAGCAGCGTACAGAGCACTGAAGCTTTCTTT.

The CDR3 region has the DNA TGTGCCAGCAGCGTAGCTCGACTAGCGGGAGCTGAGCAGTACTTC. Protein: CASSVARLAGAEQYF. This sequence joins TRBV9 and TRBJ2-7; 12 bases align to TRBD2. The germline gives CDR1 SGDLS, CDR2 YYNGEE. V lost 0 bases to trimming and J lost 7 bases; unmatched junction nucleotides: 5. The CDR3 runs to 15 residues.

The chain recombines TRBV2 with TRBJ1-2; D is uncertain. CDR3 length equals 14 residues. Germline values: CDR1 SNHLY, CDR2 FYNNEI. Trimming took off 6 bases at V and 8 bases at J, with 19 bases between the two ends. The CDR3 DNA is TGTGCCAGCAGGAATCAAGGGTTGGTGGAGGGCTACACCTTC. Its protein is CASRNQGLVEGYTF.

J is TRBJ1-5 and V is TRBV19; D is perhaps TRBD1 (5 bases). V lost 1 base to trimming and J lost 7 bases, with 14 bases between them. The CDR3 totals 15 residues. Germline values: CDR1 LNHDA, CDR2 SQIVND (reference sequence). CDR3: CASSIASGGEQPQHF. The CDR3 nucleotides are TGTGCCAGTAGTATAGCATCGGGGGGGGAACAGCCCCAGCATTTT.

V and J are TRBV5-1 and TRBJ2-3; D is perhaps TRBD2 (6 bases). V was clipped by 7 bases and J by 1 base, with 13 bases between them. The CDR3 loop spans 14 amino acids. CDR1 and CDR2 (germline): SGHRS, YFSETQ. In DNA form, the CDR3 reads TGCGCCAGCTATCGGGAGACGGGCACAGATACGCAGTATTTT. Its protein product is CASYRETGTDTQYF.

J is TRBJ1-3 and V is TRBV6-5, with D maybe TRBD1 (6 bases). CDR1 MNHEY and CDR2 SVGAGI come from the germline V gene. CDR3 size: 13 residues. V lost 11 bases, J lost 1 base, and 12 bases lay in between. CDR3 sequence reads: CAVRRGSGNTIYF. The CDR3 bases are TGTGCCGTAAGGAGGGGGTCTGGAAACACCATATATTTT.

CDR3 loop: CASRAGDTQYF. The CDR3 DNA is TGTGCCAGCAGGGCGGGAGATACGCAGTATTTT. The rearrangement links TRBV6-4 to TRBJ2-3; maybe TRBD2 (5 bases). CDR3 length: 11 residues. Germline V gene sequence: CDR1 MRHNA, CDR2 SNTAGT. Trimming left V 6 bases short and J 5 bases short, with 6 bases between.